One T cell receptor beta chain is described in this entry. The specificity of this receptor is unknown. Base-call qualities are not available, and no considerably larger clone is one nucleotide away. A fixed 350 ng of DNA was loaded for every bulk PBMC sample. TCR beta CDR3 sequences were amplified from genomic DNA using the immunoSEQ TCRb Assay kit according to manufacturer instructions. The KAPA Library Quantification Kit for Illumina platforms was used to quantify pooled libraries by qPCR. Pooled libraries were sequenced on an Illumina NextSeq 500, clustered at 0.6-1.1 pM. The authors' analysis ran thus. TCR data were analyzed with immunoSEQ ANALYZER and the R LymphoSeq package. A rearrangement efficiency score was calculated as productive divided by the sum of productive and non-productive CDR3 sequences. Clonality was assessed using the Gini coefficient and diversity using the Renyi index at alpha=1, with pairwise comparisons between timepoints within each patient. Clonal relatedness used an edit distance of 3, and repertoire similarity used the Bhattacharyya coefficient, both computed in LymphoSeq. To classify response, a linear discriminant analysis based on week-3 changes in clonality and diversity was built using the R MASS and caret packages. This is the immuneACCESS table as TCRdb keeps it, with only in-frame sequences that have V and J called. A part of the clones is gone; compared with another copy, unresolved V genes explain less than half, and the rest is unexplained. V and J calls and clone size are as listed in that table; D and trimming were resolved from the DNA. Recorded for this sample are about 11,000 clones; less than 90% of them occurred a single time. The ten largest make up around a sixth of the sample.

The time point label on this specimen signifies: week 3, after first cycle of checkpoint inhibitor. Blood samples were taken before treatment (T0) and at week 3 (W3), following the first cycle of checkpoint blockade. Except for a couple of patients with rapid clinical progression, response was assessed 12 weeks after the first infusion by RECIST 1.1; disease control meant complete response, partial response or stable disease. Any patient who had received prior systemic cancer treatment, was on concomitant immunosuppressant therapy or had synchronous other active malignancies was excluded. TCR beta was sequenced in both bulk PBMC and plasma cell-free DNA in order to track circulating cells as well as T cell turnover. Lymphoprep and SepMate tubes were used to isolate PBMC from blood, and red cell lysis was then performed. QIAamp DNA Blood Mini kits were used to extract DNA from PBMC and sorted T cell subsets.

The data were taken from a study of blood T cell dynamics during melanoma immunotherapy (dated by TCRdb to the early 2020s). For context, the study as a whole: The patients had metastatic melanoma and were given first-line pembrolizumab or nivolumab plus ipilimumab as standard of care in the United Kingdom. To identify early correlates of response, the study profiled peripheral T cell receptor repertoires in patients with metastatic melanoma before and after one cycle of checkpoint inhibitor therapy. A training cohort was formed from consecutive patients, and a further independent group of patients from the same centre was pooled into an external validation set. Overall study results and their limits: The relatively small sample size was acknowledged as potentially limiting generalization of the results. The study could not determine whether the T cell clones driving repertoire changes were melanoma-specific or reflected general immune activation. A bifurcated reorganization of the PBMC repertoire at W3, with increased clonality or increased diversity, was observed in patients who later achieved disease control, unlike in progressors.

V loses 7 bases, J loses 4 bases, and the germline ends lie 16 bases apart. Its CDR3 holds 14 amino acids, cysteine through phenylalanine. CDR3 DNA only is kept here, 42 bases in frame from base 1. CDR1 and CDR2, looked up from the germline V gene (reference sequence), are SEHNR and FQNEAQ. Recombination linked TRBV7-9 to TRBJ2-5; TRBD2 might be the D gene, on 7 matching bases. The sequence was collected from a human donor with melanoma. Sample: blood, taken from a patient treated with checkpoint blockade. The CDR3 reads CASISLGGAETQYF. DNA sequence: TGTGCCAGCATCTCGCTTGGGGGGGCAGAGACCCAGTACTTC.